A single sample is the source of the 10 T cell receptor beta chains below, sequenced in a study of identical twins. MiXCR, run by TCRdb on the 5' RACE reads, gives a single entry per CDR3 protein. The profile shows 690,000 or so distinct CDR3 sequences, roughly 8% of them singletons. The sample was also reused in another study, on yellow fever vaccine responses in identical twins.

Material: PBMCs. All receptors derive from a woman in her late teens or twenties in good health.

V is TRBV14 and J is TRBJ2-7; 10 bases match TRBD2. The CDR3 is 15 residues long. The germline gives CDR1 SGHDN, CDR2 FVKESK. The V and J ends lost 0 bases and 7 bases, in that order; junction bases with no gene match: 6. DNA for the CDR3: TGTGCCAGCAGCCAAGATACTAGCGGGGCTAGTGAGCAGTACTTC. Residues: CASSQDTSGASEQYF.

This clonotype was detected many times. This chain connects TRBV7-9 to TRBJ1-2; D is unresolved. V lost 3 bases and J 0 bases, leaving 8 bases between the germline ends. The CDR3 contains 14 residues. Germline CDR1 is SEHNR and CDR2 is FQNEAQ (reference sequence). CDR3 coding DNA: TGTGCCAGCAGCTTGTCTGGAGCTAACTATGGCTACACCTTC. It specifies CASSLSGANYGYTF.

This clonotype was seen ten or more times. The rearrangement uses TRBV27 and TRBJ2-7; TRBD1 is a possible D gene (6 bases). This CDR3 has 15 amino acids. The V end was cut by 5 bases, the J end by 5 bases, with 19 bases between. The V gene's germline CDR1 is MNHEY and CDR2 SMNVEV (reference sequence). CDR3 in DNA: TGTGCCAGCAGTGCAATGGGGGACACCGGCCACGAGCAGTACTTC. Translation: CASSAMGDTGHEQYF.

The chain employs TRBV7-9 and TRBJ1-6; D unresolved. V was trimmed by 3 bases and J by 7 bases, leaving 10 bases between them. Germline CDR1 and CDR2: SEHNR and FQNEAQ (reference sequence). The CDR3 has 14 residues. The CDR3 DNA follows: TGTGCCAGCAGCTTCACACGTCCCAATTCACCCCTCCACTTT. Protein product: CASSFTRPNSPLHF.

The chain has TRBV21-1 and TRBJ2-7; TRBD1 was called by the table and not checked on the DNA. TRBV21-1 is a listed pseudogene. This CDR3 comprises 15 residues. CDR3 region: CASSKPGGERDEQYF. The CDR3 nucleotides read TGTGCCAGCAGCAAACCGGGGGGCGAGAGGGACGAGCAGTACTTC.

This clonotype was seen more than once but under ten times. This chain joins TRBV20-1 and TRBJ2-5; 7 bases line up with TRBD1. CDR3 length: 15 amino acids. The V segment lost 0 bases and the J segment 3 bases; nucleotides outside the gene matches: 7. The germline CDR1 and CDR2 sequences are DFQATT and SNEGSKA (reference sequence). The CDR3 sequence: CSARDHDRVEETQYF. DNA for the CDR3: TGCAGTGCTAGAGATCACGACAGGGTAGAAGAGACCCAGTACTTC.

This clonotype was counted at least ten times. This chain connects TRBV24-1 to TRBJ2-1, with TRBD1 identical over 7 bases. This CDR3 spans 14 amino acids. Per the germline V gene, CDR1 is KGHDR and CDR2 is SFDVKD. The V gene end was trimmed by 7 bases and the J gene end by 3 bases; junction bases not matched to a gene: 5. This CDR3 reads CATRAGGNYNEQFF. The CDR3 coding sequence is TGTGCCACCAGGGCAGGGGGAAACTACAATGAGCAGTTCTTC.

This clonotype has a handful of counts. This sequence joins TRBV28 and TRBJ2-1; TRBD2 might be the D (6 bases). V shed 7 bases and J shed 3 bases, with 16 bases lying between them. There are 15 residues in the CDR3. Germline V gives CDR1 MDHEN, CDR2 SYDVKM. CDR3 DNA sequence: TGTGCCAGCATCGGAGGGCGGGATCGCTACAATGAGCAGTTCTTC. It specifies CASIGGRDRYNEQFF.

This clonotype was recorded at least ten times. This sequence joins TRBV5-1 and TRBJ2-1, with 9 bases aligning to TRBD1. This CDR3 is 16 amino acids long. Germline CDR1 and CDR2: SGHRS and YFSETQ. Trimming removed 3 bases from V and 2 bases from J; junction bases left unmatched: 6. The DNA for the CDR3 is TGCGCCAGCAGCTGGACAGGGGAGGTTACCTACAATGAGCAGTTCTTC. Protein product: CASSWTGEVTYNEQFF.

This sequence joins TRBV4-2 and TRBJ2-7; 9 positions match TRBD1. Germline lookup yields CDR1 LGHNA and CDR2 YNFKEQ. Unmatched junction bases numbered 6, after V lost 6 bases and J lost 6 bases. The CDR3 sequence is 13 residues long. CDR3 nucleotides: TGTGCCAGCAGTCGGGACAGGGTAGGCGAGCAGTACTTC. This gives the protein CASSRDRVGEQYF.